Below, 21 T cell receptor beta chains from the same sample are listed, as sequenced in a study of blood T cell repertoires in COVID-19. The table came from immunoSEQ multiplex PCR; TCRdb's copy has only in-frame clones and leaves some out. The sample lists 35,000 or so clones; roughly 90% were seen once. The sample comprised peripheral blood. The receptors here all came from a man between 65 and 85 years old with acute or convalescent COVID-19.

V and J are TRBV6-1 and TRBJ1-2, with TRBD1 identical over 10 bases. CDR3 length equals 15 residues. Germline assignment: CDR1 MNHNS and CDR2 SASEGT. V gave up 0 bases and J gave up 8 bases; unmatched junction bases: 6. CDR3 DNA sequence: TGTGCCAGCAGTGAAGCTGGGGACAGGGGAGGCGGCTACACCTTC. It translates to CASSEAGDRGGGYTF.

The chain has TRBV28 and TRBJ1-6, with 9 bases matching TRBD1. Per germline, CDR1 MDHEN and CDR2 SYDVKM. This CDR3 spans 19 amino acids. The V and J ends lost 2 bases and 0 bases, in that order; junction bases with no gene match: 8. The CDR3, as DNA: TGTGCCAGCAGTTTAGCCGGGACAGGGTGGAGCTCCTATAATTCACCCCTCCACTTT. Encoded protein: CASSLAGTGWSSYNSPLHF.

The rearrangement links TRBV24-1 to TRBJ1-2, with D possibly being TRBD1 (6 bases). Per the germline V gene, CDR1 is KGHDR and CDR2 is SFDVKD. The CDR3 is made up of 13 amino acids. Trimming stripped 12 bases from V and 5 bases from J, with 18 bases between. As DNA, the CDR3 is TGTGCCCCAGGTAAGGGGGATAGGTATGGCTACACCTTC. Amino acid sequence: CAPGKGDRYGYTF.

CDR3 bases: TGTGCCAGCCAGGGCTTCTCTGGGGCCAACGTCCTGACTTTC. Protein: CASQGFSGANVLTF. This chain uses TRBV18 with TRBJ2-6, with D maybe TRBD1 (5 bases). This CDR3 spans 14 amino acids. The germline V and J ends were trimmed by 8 bases and 0 bases, with 8 bases remaining between them. Germline lookup yields CDR1 KGHSH and CDR2 LQKENI.

V is TRBV5-1 and J is TRBJ2-7; 8 nucleotides align to TRBD1. J was trimmed by 3 bases and V by 4 bases; bases with no gene match: 6. The CDR3 runs to 14 residues. Germline assignment: CDR1 SGHRS and CDR2 YFSETQ. The CDR3 protein is CASSPSGTGYEQYF. CDR3 nucleotide sequence: TGCGCCAGCAGCCCTTCCGGGACAGGCTACGAGCAGTACTTC.

The genes are TRBV7-2 and TRBJ2-3, with TRBD2 matching over 7 bases. Trimming cost V 5 bases and J 1 base; bases outside gene matches: 6. There are 15 residues in the CDR3. Germline values: CDR1 SGHTA, CDR2 FQGNSA. CDR3 nucleotides: TGTGCCAGCAGCCCGTACCGGGAGGGCACAGATACGCAGTATTTT. Its protein is CASSPYREGTDTQYF.

V usage is TRBV5-6 and J usage is TRBJ1-3, with D perhaps TRBD1 (5 bases). V lost 4 bases, J lost 0 bases, and 14 bases lay in between. Germline V CDR1 and CDR2: SGHDT, YYEEEE. The CDR3 contains 16 residues. As DNA, the CDR3 is TGTGCCAGCAGCCCAGCGGGGGGTGCCTCTGGAAACACCATATATTTT. This encodes CASSPAGGASGNTIYF.

V is TRBV15 and J is TRBJ1-5; D is ambiguous. Trimming removed 0 bases from V and 4 bases from J, with 13 bases in between. Germline values: CDR1 LNHNV, CDR2 YYDKDF (reference sequence). The CDR3 runs 16 residues. The CDR3 region has the DNA TGTGCCACCAGCAGAGATCTGGGAGATATTAATCAGCCCCAGCATTTT. It translates to CATSRDLGDINQPQHF.

J is TRBJ2-7 and V is TRBV5-6; D uncertain. Trimming took off 0 bases at V and 3 bases at J, with 19 bases between the two ends. Germline V gene lookup returns CDR1 SGHDT and CDR2 YYEEEE. This CDR3 has 17 amino acids. This chain's CDR3 is CASSLERGLADRYEQYF. In nucleotides, the CDR3 is TGTGCCAGCAGCTTGGAGCGAGGCTTAGCAGATCGCTACGAGCAGTACTTC.

This clone has a single count. The chain links TRBV28 to TRBJ2-7, with a possible D match to TRBD1 (5 bases). From germline, CDR1 is MDHEN and CDR2 SYDVKM. The CDR3 is 12 amino acids. Trimming pared 7 bases from V and 5 bases from J, leaving 12 bases between. CDR3: CASNTGVNEQYF. The CDR3 nucleotides are TGTGCCAGCAACACAGGAGTAAACGAGCAGTACTTC.

The chain employs TRBV29-1 and TRBJ2-1; 8 bases are a match to TRBD2. The CDR3 runs to 15 residues. V was clipped by 3 bases and J by 2 bases; unmatched bases: 6. Germline-derived CDR1 and CDR2 are SQVTM and ANQGSEA. The chain's CDR3 is CSVESSGLTYNEQFF. Written as DNA, the CDR3 is TGCAGCGTTGAGTCTAGCGGGCTAACCTACAATGAGCAGTTCTTC.

The chain is built from TRBV15 and TRBJ1-4; maybe TRBD1 (5 bases). Germline CDR1 is LNHNV and CDR2 is YYDKDF (reference sequence). The CDR3 has 15 amino acids. The V end lost 5 bases, the J end lost 5 bases, and 15 bases lay between the germline ends. The CDR3 DNA follows: TGTGCCACCAGCTTCGGAACGGGGGGGAATGAAAAACTGTTTTTT. Protein: CATSFGTGGNEKLFF.

This clone was found once. In nucleotides, the CDR3 is TGTGCCATCAGTGAAGGGGGTGAGAATGGCTACACCTTC. As protein: CAISEGGENGYTF. The chain uses TRBV10-3 and TRBJ1-2; D is possibly TRBD1 (6 bases). The germline V and J ends were trimmed by 3 bases and 6 bases, with 11 bases remaining between them. Looked up from germline, CDR1 is ENHRY and CDR2 is SYGVKD. The CDR3 is made up of 13 amino acids.

The chain joins TRBV11-2 to TRBJ1-6; D remains ambiguous. The length of the CDR3 is 13 residues. V lost 3 bases to trimming and J lost 7 bases, with 7 bases between them. Per the germline V gene, CDR1 is SGHAT and CDR2 is FQNNGV. CDR3 amino acids: CASSLSVNSPLHF. CDR3 sequence (DNA): TGTGCCAGCAGCTTGAGCGTGAATTCACCCCTCCACTTT. The variable domain in full, with the rest retrieved from reference TRBV11-2 and TRBJ1-6, is EAGVAQSPRYKIIEKRQSVAFWCNPISGHATLYWYQQILGQGPKLLIQFQNNGVVDDSQLPKDRFSAERLKGVDSTLKIQPAKLEDSAVYLCASSLSVNSPLHFGNGTRLTVT.

This sequence joins TRBV5-1 and TRBJ1-1; 10 nucleotides align to TRBD1. The J segment lost 0 bases and the V segment lost 3 bases, leaving 2 bases of the junction unmatched. CDR3 length equals 15 residues. Germline CDR1 reads SGHRS; CDR2 reads YFSETQ. The CDR3 here is CASSYGTGVNTEAFF. For the CDR3, the DNA is TGCGCCAGCAGCTACGGGACAGGGGTGAACACTGAAGCTTTCTTT.

V and J are TRBV5-4 and TRBJ2-7; 9 nucleotides match TRBD1. V gave up 4 bases and J gave up 3 bases; unmatched junction bases: 11. The germline CDR1 and CDR2 sequences are SGHNT and YYREEE (reference sequence). The CDR3 has 16 residues. In DNA, the CDR3 is TGTGCCAGCAGCACCGCGTCGGGACAGGGAAACTACGAGCAGTACTTC. Its translation is CASSTASGQGNYEQYF.

The chain recombines TRBV6-1 with TRBJ1-1, with TRBD1 identical over 7 bases. The J segment lost 7 bases and the V segment lost 3 bases, leaving 2 bases of the junction unmatched. Per germline, CDR1 MNHNS and CDR2 SASEGT. The CDR3 sequence is 12 residues long. In DNA, the CDR3 is TGTGCCAGCAGTGAGGGACAGAATGAAGCTTTCTTT. It specifies CASSEGQNEAFF.

The chain combines TRBV6-2 or TRBV6-3 with TRBJ2-7, with D possibly matching TRBD1 (5 bases). Germline V gene data show CDR1 as MNHEY and CDR2 as SVGEGT. The germline V and J ends were trimmed by 4 bases and 2 bases, with 18 bases remaining between them. There are 16 residues in the CDR3. The CDR3 sequence is CASSSPPAGWTYEQYF. CDR3 sequence (DNA): TGTGCCAGCAGTTCCCCCCCGGCAGGGTGGACCTACGAGCAGTACTTC.

The J gene is TRBJ2-3, the V gene TRBV6-5; the match to TRBD2 covers 15 bases. This CDR3 has 15 residues. Germline V gene lookup returns CDR1 MNHEY and CDR2 SVGAGI. The V and J ends lost 7 bases and 3 bases, in that order; junction bases with no gene match: 2. CDR3 sequence: CASIGLAGGTDTQYF. As DNA, the CDR3 is TGTGCCAGCATCGGACTAGCGGGAGGGACAGATACGCAGTATTTT.

The chain carries TRBV2 and TRBJ2-1; unclear D gene. Per germline, CDR1 SNHLY and CDR2 FYNNEI. The V end was cut by 2 bases, the J end by 8 bases, with 16 bases between. The CDR3 extends over 15 amino acids. The chain's CDR3 is CASSENGLATDEQFF. In DNA form, the CDR3 reads TGTGCCAGCAGTGAAAATGGTTTGGCCACCGATGAGCAGTTCTTC.

This rearrangement joins TRBV6-5 to TRBJ1-4; TRBD1 matches at 11 bases. V dropped 7 bases and J dropped 7; count of bases not matched to a gene: 2. In germline, CDR1 is MNHEY, CDR2 SVGAGI. The CDR3 sequence is 13 residues long. The CDR3 DNA follows: TGTGCCAGCAAGGACAGGGGGCGTGAAAAACTGTTTTTT. Translated, it gives CASKDRGREKLFF.